These T cell receptor beta chains were read from a single sample in a study of CXCR3-negative and CXCR3-positive naive CD8 T cells. TCRdb re-analyzed the 5' RACE reads; it lists each CDR3 protein once, without DNA. Its clone listing holds about 150,000 distinct CDR3 sequences. The source material was naive CXCR3+ CD8+ T cells from blood. The receptor set was obtained from a human donor in good health. Some clones in this sample may be carry-over from other donors' samples. Each CDR3 is given with its conserved first and last residue. Fields, in order: V gene, J gene, CDR3 protein.

v_call: TRBV7-9; j_call: TRBJ1-1; cdr3_aa: CASSRQGTPEAFF
v_call: TRBV12-3/TRBV12-4; j_call: TRBJ2-5; cdr3_aa: CASRGGGAVAQYF
v_call: TRBV21-1; j_call: TRBJ1-5; cdr3_aa: CASSKTGFRNQPQHF
v_call: TRBV7-3; j_call: TRBJ2-3; cdr3_aa: CASSALPTTSTDTQYF
v_call: TRBV5-1; j_call: TRBJ2-5; cdr3_aa: CASSPPPGEVYF
v_call: TRBV29-1; j_call: TRBJ2-7; cdr3_aa: CSVEDNSYEQYF
v_call: TRBV4-1; j_call: TRBJ2-3; cdr3_aa: CASSPIPGLAGGTGGGTQYF
v_call: TRBV5-6; j_call: TRBJ2-1; cdr3_aa: CASSLIAGAYNEQFF
v_call: TRBV7-2; j_call: TRBJ1-1; cdr3_aa: CASSPGYTEAFF
v_call: TRBV5-4; j_call: TRBJ2-7; cdr3_aa: CASSLGKRSYEQYF
v_call: TRBV10-2; j_call: TRBJ2-2; cdr3_aa: CASSDRGWGDTGELFF
v_call: TRBV24-1; j_call: TRBJ2-1; cdr3_aa: CATSDPPSGRLGEQFF
v_call: TRBV5-4; j_call: TRBJ1-1; cdr3_aa: CASSLAKMQGALGTEAFF
v_call: TRBV28; j_call: TRBJ2-7; cdr3_aa: CASSSKQGVSYEQYF
v_call: TRBV28; j_call: TRBJ2-3; cdr3_aa: CASSLGGQGTPPYF
v_call: TRBV7-9; j_call: TRBJ2-7; cdr3_aa: CASSLVGLAGEQYF
v_call: TRBV29-1; j_call: TRBJ2-2; cdr3_aa: CSVDRGLNTGELFF
v_call: TRBV7-9; j_call: TRBJ2-1; cdr3_aa: CASLSGRVGNEQFF
v_call: TRBV12-3/TRBV12-4; j_call: TRBJ2-1; cdr3_aa: CASSFLLAGYNEQFF
v_call: TRBV7-9; j_call: TRBJ2-3; cdr3_aa: CASSLAGRRTDTQYF
v_call: TRBV28; j_call: TRBJ1-5; cdr3_aa: CASSLSGNNQPQHF
v_call: TRBV28; j_call: TRBJ2-3; cdr3_aa: CASSPIVLVPDTQYF
v_call: TRBV29-1; j_call: TRBJ2-1; cdr3_aa: CSVDESGTFRSSYNEQFF
v_call: TRBV29-1; j_call: TRBJ2-2; cdr3_aa: CSVEGGGRELFF
v_call: TRBV6-4; j_call: TRBJ2-5; cdr3_aa: CASSATAEETQYF
v_call: TRBV28; j_call: TRBJ2-1; cdr3_aa: CASGTNSYNEQFF
v_call: TRBV19; j_call: TRBJ2-1; cdr3_aa: CASSTQPLEQFF
v_call: TRBV4-1; j_call: TRBJ2-3; cdr3_aa: CASSQEGLAGGLLDTQYF
v_call: TRBV11-2; j_call: TRBJ2-3; cdr3_aa: CASSLGSPDTQYF
v_call: TRBV20-1; j_call: TRBJ2-1; cdr3_aa: CSAAGDTPYNEQFF
v_call: TRBV28; j_call: TRBJ1-4; cdr3_aa: CASSFYRGNEKLFF
v_call: TRBV10-2; j_call: TRBJ2-1; cdr3_aa: CATGREDYNEQFF
v_call: TRBV6-5; j_call: TRBJ2-1; cdr3_aa: CASSYSRQTSEYNEQFF
v_call: TRBV7-9; j_call: TRBJ1-4; cdr3_aa: CASSLGQAGEKLFF
v_call: TRBV28; j_call: TRBJ2-1; cdr3_aa: CASSLGTALQNEQFF
v_call: TRBV7-3; j_call: TRBJ2-3; cdr3_aa: CASSLAGVGTDTQYF
v_call: TRBV29-1; j_call: TRBJ1-2; cdr3_aa: CSVRTGRTYGYTF
v_call: TRBV6-5; j_call: TRBJ1-2; cdr3_aa: CASSYSAENYGYTF
v_call: TRBV7-3; j_call: TRBJ2-6; cdr3_aa: CASSPSGGGANVLTF
v_call: TRBV7-6; j_call: TRBJ2-1; cdr3_aa: CASSVKLAGSSYNEQFF
v_call: TRBV11-2; j_call: TRBJ1-1; cdr3_aa: CASSSLQGRRGEAFF
v_call: TRBV7-9; j_call: TRBJ2-2; cdr3_aa: CASSFPAPQDTGELFF
v_call: TRBV13; j_call: TRBJ2-7; cdr3_aa: CASSLPPSYEQYF